The 14 T cell receptor beta chains reported below all come from one sample, sequenced in a study of Ad26.COV2.S vaccination and SARS-CoV-2 variants. The treatment: around 19 received Ad26.COV2.S at low or high dose, single or two shots; 5 received placebo; per-sample allocation not given. The study sampled participants on day 63 after the first vaccine or placebo injection. TCRdb's copy holds only in-frame clones and misses some; the assay was immunoSEQ multiplex PCR. This table holds 300,000 to 400,000 clones, less than 90% found once. This sample comprised peripheral blood, obtained in a trial of Ad26.COV2.S vaccine versus placebo. The source of these receptors is a person aged 18-65 years who received the Ad26.COV2.S COVID-19 vaccine or a placebo.

This clone was detected only once. The rearrangement links TRBV28 to TRBJ2-3; D may correspond to TRBD1 or TRBD2 (5 bases each). The CDR3 runs to 16 residues. CDR1 is MDHEN, CDR2 SYDVKM, per germline. V was trimmed by 5 bases and J by 1 base, leaving 16 bases between them. The CDR3 nucleotides are TGTGCCAGCAGTACCTATCCGGGACCTCGCACAGATACGCAGTATTTT. This codes for CASSTYPGPRTDTQYF. Combining the CDR3 with reference TRBV28 and TRBJ2-3 gives the whole variable domain DVKVTQSSRYLVKRTGEKVFLECVQDMDHENMFWYRQDPGLGLRLIYFSYDVKMKEKGDIPEGYSVSREKKERFSLILESASTNQTSMYLCASSTYPGPRTDTQYFGPGTRLTVL.

V gene TRBV7-2 combines with J gene TRBJ2-2; TRBD1 or TRBD2 may be the D gene (6 bases each). Trimming left V 1 base short and J 0 bases short, with 9 bases between. Germline CDR1 SGHTA, CDR2 FQGNSA. The CDR3 consists of 16 residues. This chain's CDR3 is CASSLVEGANTGELFF. The CDR3 DNA is TGTGCCAGCAGCTTAGTGGAGGGGGCGAACACCGGGGAGCTGTTTTTT.

The V gene is TRBV19, the J gene TRBJ1-5, with unresolved D. Germline V gives CDR1 LNHDA, CDR2 SQIVND (reference sequence). CDR3 length: 15 amino acids. V was pared by 1 base and J by 0 bases, with 7 bases between. The CDR3 loop is CASSIGEYSNQPQHF. In nucleotides, the CDR3 is TGTGCCAGTAGTATAGGAGAGTATAGCAATCAGCCCCAGCATTTT.

This rearrangement joins TRBV5-1 to TRBJ2-5; TRBD2 agrees at 9 bases. The V segment lost 3 bases and the J segment 3 bases; nucleotides outside the gene matches: 6. In germline, CDR1 is SGHRS, CDR2 YFSETQ. The CDR3 consists of 15 residues. The CDR3 DNA reads TGCGCCAGCAGCTCTTTAGCGGGGGTGAAAGAGACCCAGTACTTC. Protein: CASSSLAGVKETQYF. Using reference TRBV5-1 and TRBJ2-5 for the parts outside the CDR3, the full variable domain is KAGVTQTPRYLIKTRGQQVTLSCSPISGHRSVSWYQQTPGQGLQFLFEYFSETQRNKGNFPGRFSGRQFSNSRSEMNVSTLELGDSALYLCASSSLAGVKETQYFGPGTRLLVL.

The J gene is TRBJ2-1, the V gene TRBV3-1 (or the pseudogene TRBV3-2), with D hard to call. CDR1 LGHDT and CDR2 YNNKEL come from the germline V gene (reference sequence). V was trimmed by 7 bases and J by 5 bases, leaving 9 bases between them. The CDR3 sequence is 12 residues long. The CDR3 bases are TGTGCCAGCAAAGGACGTAACAATGAGCAGTTCTTC. Translated, it gives CASKGRNNEQFF.

This chain connects TRBV4-3 to TRBJ1-3; D is unresolved. Germline CDR1 and CDR2: LGHNA and YSLEER. V was shortened by 4 bases and J by 4 bases, with 8 bases between the two germline ends. The CDR3 extends over 13 amino acids. The chain's CDR3 is CASSPGLGNTIYF. The DNA of the CDR3 is TGCGCCAGCAGCCCCGGGTTGGGAAACACCATATATTTT.

This clone came up many times. The chain links TRBV19 to TRBJ1-5; weak D call: TRBD1 (5 bases). The length of the CDR3 is 17 residues. Trimming took off 4 bases at V and 10 bases at J, with 26 bases between the two ends. Germline V gene data show CDR1 as LNHDA and CDR2 as SQIVND (reference sequence). CDR3 DNA sequence: TGTGCCAGTAGTACGACCGAAGGGCAGGGCCGGTTAGGACCCCAGCATTTT. Translating it yields CASSTTEGQGRLGPQHF.

The chain links TRBV28 to TRBJ1-1; no clear D. V dropped 2 bases and J dropped 5 bases, with 18 bases sitting between them. CDR1 and CDR2 (germline): MDHEN, SYDVKM. The CDR3 sequence is 16 residues long. CDR3 nucleotide sequence: TGTGCCAGCAGTTTAGCTCTCGGCCCAAGGGAAACTGAAGCTTTCTTT. It specifies CASSLALGPRETEAFF.

The genes are TRBV12-3 or TRBV12-4 and TRBJ2-2; D ambiguous. V lost 5 bases to trimming and J lost 8 bases, with 12 bases between them. This CDR3 contains 13 residues. Here the CDR3 DNA reads TGTGCCAGCAGTCGACAAAGTTGGGGGGAGCTGTTTTTT. Translated: CASSRQSWGELFF.

The V and J genes are TRBV28 and TRBJ2-7; D is unresolved. Trimming cost V 6 bases and J 3 bases, with 12 bases left between them. This CDR3 region has 13 residues. Germline CDR1 and CDR2: MDHEN and SYDVKM. The DNA for the CDR3 is TGTGCCAGCAGAGGGCCCATAGGCTACGAGCAGTACTTC. It is translated as CASRGPIGYEQYF.

The chain is built from TRBV30 and TRBJ2-7; D is unclear. This CDR3 is 12 amino acids long. With 0 bases removed from V and 3 bases from J, the gap between germline ends came to 6 bases. Germline V gene data show CDR1 as GTSNPN and CDR2 as SVGIG (reference sequence). The CDR3 DNA reads as TGTGCCTGGAGTGTGGCAGTCTACGAGCAGTACTTC. Its translation: CAWSVAVYEQYF.

This chain links TRBV5-6 with TRBJ2-1, with D possibly matching TRBD2 (6 bases). The V gene lost 0 bases and the J gene lost 5 bases, with 9 bases spanning the gap. CDR3 length: 14 residues. The germline CDR1 and CDR2 sequences are SGHDT and YYEEEE. The CDR3 region is CASSLAAGHNEQFF. The CDR3 DNA reads TGTGCCAGCAGCTTGGCCGCGGGGCACAATGAGCAGTTCTTC.

V gene TRBV28 combines with J gene TRBJ2-7, with D hard to call. V gave up 5 bases and J gave up 5 bases, with 7 bases separating them. Per germline, CDR1 MDHEN and CDR2 SYDVKM. The CDR3 totals 11 residues. This CDR3 reads CASSLIHEQYF. In DNA form, the CDR3 reads TGTGCCAGCAGTCTGATCCACGAGCAGTACTTC.

The V and J genes are TRBV6-4 and TRBJ1-2, with D possibly matching TRBD1 (5 bases). This CDR3 region has 15 residues. V was pared by 9 bases and J by 2 bases, with 19 bases between. Germline CDR1 is MRHNA and CDR2 is SNTAGT. CDR3 sequence: CARRDCRTSNYGYTF. The CDR3 nucleotides read TGTGCCAGGAGGGACTGTAGAACTTCAAACTATGGCTACACCTTC.